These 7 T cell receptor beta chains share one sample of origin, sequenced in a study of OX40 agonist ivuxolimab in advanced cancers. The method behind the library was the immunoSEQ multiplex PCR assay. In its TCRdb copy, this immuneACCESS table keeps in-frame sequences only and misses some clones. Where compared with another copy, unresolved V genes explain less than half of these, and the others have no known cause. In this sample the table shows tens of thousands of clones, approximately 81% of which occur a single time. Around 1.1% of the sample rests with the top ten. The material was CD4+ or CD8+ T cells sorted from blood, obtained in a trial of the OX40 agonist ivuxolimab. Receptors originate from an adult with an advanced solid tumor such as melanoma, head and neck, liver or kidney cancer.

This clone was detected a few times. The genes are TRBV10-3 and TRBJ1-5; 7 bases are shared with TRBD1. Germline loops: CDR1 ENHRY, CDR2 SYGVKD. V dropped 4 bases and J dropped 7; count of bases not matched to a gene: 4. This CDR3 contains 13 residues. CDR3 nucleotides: TGTGCCATCAGTGGAGGGGGCGAGCAGCCCCAGCATTTT. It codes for CAISGGGEQPQHF.

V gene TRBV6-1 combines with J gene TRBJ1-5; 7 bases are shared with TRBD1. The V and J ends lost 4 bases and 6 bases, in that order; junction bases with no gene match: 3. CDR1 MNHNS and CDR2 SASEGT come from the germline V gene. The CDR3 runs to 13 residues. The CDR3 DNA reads TGTGCCAGCAGTGGGACAGGCAGTCAGCCCCAGCATTTT. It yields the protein CASSGTGSQPQHF.

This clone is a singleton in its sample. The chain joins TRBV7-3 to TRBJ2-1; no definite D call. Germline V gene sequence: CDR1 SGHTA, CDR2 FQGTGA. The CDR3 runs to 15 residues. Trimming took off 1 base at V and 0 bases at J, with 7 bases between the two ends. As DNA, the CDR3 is TGTGCCAGCAGCTTAAACGCCCTCTCCTACAATGAGCAGTTCTTC. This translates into CASSLNALSYNEQFF.

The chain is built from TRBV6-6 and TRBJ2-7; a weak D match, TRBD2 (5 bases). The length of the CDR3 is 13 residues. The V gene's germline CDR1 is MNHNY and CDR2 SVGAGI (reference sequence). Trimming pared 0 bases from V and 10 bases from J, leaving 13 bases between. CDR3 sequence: CASSYSGPTGQYV. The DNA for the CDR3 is TGTGCCAGCAGTTACTCAGGGCCGACGGGACAGTACGTC.

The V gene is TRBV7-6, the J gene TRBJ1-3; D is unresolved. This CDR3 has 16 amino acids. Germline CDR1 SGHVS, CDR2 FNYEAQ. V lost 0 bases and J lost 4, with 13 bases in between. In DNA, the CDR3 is TGTGCCAGCAGCTTAGCCTCAGCTATGGGGGGAAACACCATATATTTT. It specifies CASSLASAMGGNTIYF.

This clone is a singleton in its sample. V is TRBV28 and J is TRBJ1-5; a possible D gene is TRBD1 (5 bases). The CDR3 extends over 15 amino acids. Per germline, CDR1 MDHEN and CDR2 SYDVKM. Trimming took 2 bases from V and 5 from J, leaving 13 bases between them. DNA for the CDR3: TGTGCCAGCAGTTTAGGGACCCTTGACTATCAGCCCCAGCATTTT. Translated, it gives CASSLGTLDYQPQHF.

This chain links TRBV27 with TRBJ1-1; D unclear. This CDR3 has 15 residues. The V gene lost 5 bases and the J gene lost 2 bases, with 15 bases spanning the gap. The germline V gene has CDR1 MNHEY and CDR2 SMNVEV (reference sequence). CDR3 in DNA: TGTGCCAGCAGTCCCTCGAGAGGTACAAACACTGAAGCTTTCTTT. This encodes CASSPSRGTNTEAFF.